The 31 T cell receptor beta chains listed next were all sequenced from one sample in a study of CXCR3-negative and CXCR3-positive naive CD8 T cells. With UMI labels, 5' RACE was used to prepare the TRB cDNA libraries. TCRdb processed the 5' RACE reads again and assigns one entry to each CDR3 protein, with no DNA. The sample totals over 70,000 distinct CDR3 sequences; its top ten clones hold around 1.8%. Sequenced: naive CXCR3- CD8+ T cells from blood. Subset: CD45RO-CCR7+CD27+CD95- naive CD8+ T cells lacking CXCR3 (TNR3-). The receptors stem from a human donor in good health. Some clones in this sample may be carry-over from other donors' samples.

The chain couples TRBV25-1 to TRBJ2-1; TCRdb's assignment of TRBD2 cannot be checked, as there is no DNA. Germline values: CDR1 MGHDK, CDR2 SYGVNS. This CDR3 has 13 residues. CDR3 residues: CASRAGGPSEQFF.

The chain employs TRBV11-3 and TRBJ2-2; TCRdb's D gene call, TRBD1, goes unchecked for lack of DNA. There are 16 residues in the CDR3. CDR1 and CDR2 from the germline V gene are SGHNT and YENEEA. The CDR3 is CASSPRTGGGTGELFF.

The chain's CDR3 is CASRITDRVPSHAEAFF. The rearrangement links TRBV12-3 or TRBV12-4 to TRBJ1-1; there is no DNA to check the TCRdb D call of TRBD1. The CDR3 has 17 residues.

The CDR3 loop is CATSRGRGRNTGELFF. The chain has TRBV15 and TRBJ2-2; TCRdb's D call, TRBD2, is unchecked because there is no DNA. Per the germline V gene, CDR1 is LNHNV and CDR2 is YYDKDF (reference sequence). The CDR3 has 16 amino acids.

The V gene is TRBV29-1, the J gene TRBJ2-2; the D gene TCRdb calls, TRBD1, cannot be checked with no DNA. Germline V gene lookup returns CDR1 SQVTM and CDR2 ANQGSEA. The CDR3 is 13 amino acids. CDR3 loop: CSVGTGNTGELFF.

This rearrangement joins TRBV7-9 to TRBJ1-1; the D gene TCRdb calls, TRBD1, cannot be checked with no DNA. The CDR3 sequence is 15 residues long. The V gene's germline CDR1 is SEHNR and CDR2 FQNEAQ (reference sequence). CDR3 loop: CASSAGQGGVAEAFF.

The V call is TRBV10-3, the J call TRBJ2-3; TCRdb indicates TRBD1, and absent DNA this call remains unverified. CDR1 and CDR2 (germline): ENHRY, SYGVKD. CDR3 length: 15 residues. The CDR3 reads CANKESGGTTDTQYF.

The V and J genes are TRBV28 and TRBJ2-5; the D call from TCRdb, TRBD1, cannot be confirmed without DNA. The length of the CDR3 is 20 residues. CDR1 and CDR2 (germline): MDHEN, SYDVKM. This CDR3 reads CASSSLWTGGVLTSQETQYF.

The V gene is TRBV11-3, the J gene TRBJ2-1; TCRdb calls TRBD2, which cannot be checked without DNA. This CDR3 has 12 residues. Germline V gene lookup returns CDR1 SGHNT and CDR2 YENEEA. This chain's CDR3 is CASSLTLDEQFF.

This chain links TRBV2 with TRBJ1-1; checking the TCRdb D call of TRBD1 is not possible without DNA. The germline gives CDR1 SNHLY, CDR2 FYNNEI. The CDR3 has 17 amino acids. The CDR3 sequence is CASSDGPGATPNTEAFF.

The gene calls are TRBV6-2 or TRBV6-3 and TRBJ2-7; TCRdb proposes TRBD1, but this gene call is untestable without DNA. The length of the CDR3 is 13 residues. Germline CDR1 and CDR2: MNHEY and SVGEGT. The CDR3 sequence: CASSRQGAREQYF.

The chain carries TRBV29-1 and TRBJ2-2; TCRdb designates TRBD2, a call that cannot be tested without DNA. Per germline, CDR1 SQVTM and CDR2 ANQGSEA. The CDR3 runs 21 residues. CDR3: CSVFGFTPRGEGSLNTGELFF.

The chain joins TRBV7-3 to TRBJ2-7. The germline CDR1 and CDR2 sequences are SGHTA and FQGTGA. The length of the CDR3 is 15 residues. The CDR3 is CASNRPRIRSYEQYF.

The V call is TRBV27, the J call TRBJ2-1; TCRdb picks TRBD1, but there is no DNA to check that call. The V gene's germline CDR1 is MNHEY and CDR2 SMNVEV (reference sequence). CDR3 size: 14 residues. CDR3 in amino acids: CASSLSPGVNEQFF.

The chain uses TRBV10-3 and TRBJ2-3; TCRdb calls TRBD2, which cannot be checked without DNA. CDR1 ENHRY and CDR2 SYGVKD come from the germline V gene. CDR3 length equals 15 residues. The CDR3 reads CAIRGSGTSTDTQYF.

The chain combines TRBV13 with TRBJ2-7. This CDR3 spans 13 amino acids. Germline CDR1 reads PRHDT; CDR2 reads FYEKMQ (reference sequence). The CDR3 spells CASSLGQNYEQYF.

The gene calls are TRBV5-1 and TRBJ2-7; the TCRdb call, TRBD1, lacks DNA for checking. Germline V CDR1 and CDR2: SGHRS, YFSETQ. This CDR3 region has 13 residues. The chain's CDR3 is CASSYATGYEQYF.

This chain joins TRBV12-3 or TRBV12-4 and TRBJ2-3. CDR3 length: 13 amino acids. The CDR3 loop reads CAWATASTDTQYF.

The CDR3 here is CSVEVAGFQETQYF. V and J are TRBV29-1 and TRBJ2-5; without DNA, the TCRdb call of TRBD2 cannot be checked. CDR1 SQVTM and CDR2 ANQGSEA come from the germline V gene. The CDR3 loop spans 14 amino acids.

The V and J genes are TRBV7-3 and TRBJ2-6; TCRdb gives TRBD1 as the D gene, but with no DNA this cannot be confirmed. The CDR3 is made up of 18 amino acids. CDR1 and CDR2 from the germline V gene are SGHTA and FQGTGA. CDR3 sequence reads: CASSPQAGALSGANVLTF.

This chain connects TRBV29-1 to TRBJ1-1. The length of the CDR3 is 13 residues. Germline CDR1 and CDR2: SQVTM and ANQGSEA. CDR3 region: CSVVDGANTEAFF.

CDR3 loop: CASSQETSGGYEQYF. J is TRBJ2-7 and V is TRBV4-2; as DNA is missing, the TRBD2 call by TCRdb cannot be tested. CDR3 length: 15 amino acids. Germline CDR1 reads LGHNA; CDR2 reads YNFKEQ.

The rearrangement uses TRBV7-9 and TRBJ2-7; TCRdb reports TRBD1, a call that lacks DNA to check it against. The germline V gene has CDR1 SEHNR and CDR2 FQNEAQ (reference sequence). CDR3 size: 15 residues. The CDR3 here is CASSFGDSPSTKQYF.

The chain carries TRBV29-1 and TRBJ2-7; TCRdb selects TRBD1, and the lack of DNA leaves this call unchecked. Germline loops: CDR1 SQVTM, CDR2 ANQGSEA. The length of the CDR3 is 13 residues. The CDR3 sequence is CSVEVQGAYEQYF.

V is TRBV7-6 and J is TRBJ2-2; TCRdb outputs TRBD1, but without DNA this stays unchecked. This CDR3 contains 13 residues. Per the germline V gene, CDR1 is SGHVS and CDR2 is FNYEAQ. CDR3 protein: CASGDRITGELFF.

This CDR3 is CASSYSGGPETQYF. The chain is built from TRBV10-3 and TRBJ2-5; TCRdb designates TRBD1, a call that cannot be tested without DNA. There are 14 residues in the CDR3. CDR1 is ENHRY, CDR2 SYGVKD, per germline.

The chain couples TRBV7-9 to TRBJ2-5; TCRdb indicates TRBD1, and absent DNA this call remains unverified. This CDR3 comprises 13 residues. Per germline, CDR1 SEHNR and CDR2 FQNEAQ (reference sequence). The chain's CDR3 is CASSLVNRKTQYF.

The chain employs TRBV4-1 and TRBJ2-1; TCRdb outputs TRBD2, but without DNA this stays unchecked. The CDR3 is made up of 13 amino acids. Per germline, CDR1 MGHRA and CDR2 YSYEKL. The CDR3 loop is CASSQAQGHEQFF.

The V gene is TRBV12-3 or TRBV12-4, the J gene TRBJ1-4; checking the TCRdb D call of TRBD1 is not possible without DNA. CDR3 length equals 16 residues. CDR3: CASSSGQGLVGEKLFF.

The chain has TRBV4-1 and TRBJ1-4. CDR3 length: 16 amino acids. Germline-derived CDR1 and CDR2 are MGHRA and YSYEKL. The CDR3 spells CASSQDPAGLNEKLFF.

The chain combines TRBV2 with TRBJ2-7; the TCRdb D gene call, TRBD1, has no DNA to confirm it. Germline lookup yields CDR1 SNHLY and CDR2 FYNNEI. This CDR3 is 11 amino acids long. The CDR3 region is CASSEWGEGDF.